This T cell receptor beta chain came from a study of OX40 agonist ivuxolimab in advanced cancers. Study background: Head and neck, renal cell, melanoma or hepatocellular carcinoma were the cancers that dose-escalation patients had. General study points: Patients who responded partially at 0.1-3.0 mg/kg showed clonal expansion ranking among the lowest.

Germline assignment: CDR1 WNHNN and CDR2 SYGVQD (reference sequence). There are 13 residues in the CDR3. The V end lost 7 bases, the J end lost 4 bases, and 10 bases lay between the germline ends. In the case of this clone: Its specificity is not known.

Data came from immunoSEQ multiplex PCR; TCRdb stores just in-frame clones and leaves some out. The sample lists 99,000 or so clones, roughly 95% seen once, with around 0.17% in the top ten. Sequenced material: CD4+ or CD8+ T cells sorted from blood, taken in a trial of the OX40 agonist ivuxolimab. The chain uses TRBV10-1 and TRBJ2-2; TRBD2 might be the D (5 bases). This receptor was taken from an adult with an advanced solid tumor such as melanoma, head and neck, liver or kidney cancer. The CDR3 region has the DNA TGCGCCAGCAAGTCGGGGAGCACCGGGGAGCTGTTTTTT. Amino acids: CASKSGSTGELFF.